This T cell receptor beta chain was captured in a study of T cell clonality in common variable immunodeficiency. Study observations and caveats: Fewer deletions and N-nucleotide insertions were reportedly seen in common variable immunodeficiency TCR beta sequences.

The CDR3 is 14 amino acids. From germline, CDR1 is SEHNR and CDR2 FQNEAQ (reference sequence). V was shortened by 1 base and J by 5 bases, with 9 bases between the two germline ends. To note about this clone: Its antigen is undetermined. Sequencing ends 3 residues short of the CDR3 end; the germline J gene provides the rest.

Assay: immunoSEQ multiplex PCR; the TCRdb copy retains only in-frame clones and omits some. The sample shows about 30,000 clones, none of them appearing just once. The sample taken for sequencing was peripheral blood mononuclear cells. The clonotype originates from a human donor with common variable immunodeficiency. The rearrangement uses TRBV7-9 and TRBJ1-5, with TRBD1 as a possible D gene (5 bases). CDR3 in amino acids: CASSLGGADQPQHF. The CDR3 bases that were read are TGTGCCAGCAGCTTAGGGGGCGCGGATCAGCCC.